This entry lists 32 T cell receptor beta chains sequenced from one sample in a study of radiotherapy plus CTLA-4 blockade in lung cancer. Here immunoSEQ multiplex PCR was the method, and the copy in TCRdb shows in-frame clones only, minus some. Here the sample spans approximately 100,000 clones, around 85% being singletons. The material sequenced was peripheral blood, taken from a patient treated with radiotherapy plus ipilimumab. Source of these receptors: a human donor with non-small cell lung cancer that progressed on radiotherapy plus ipilimumab. Some clones in this sample may be carry-over from other donors' samples.

The J gene is TRBJ1-1, the V gene TRBV28; 7 bases agree with TRBD1. Losses at the gene ends were 6 bases for V and 7 bases for J; bases not matched to a gene: 11. Germline assignment: CDR1 MDHEN and CDR2 SYDVKM. This CDR3 has 14 residues. For the CDR3, the DNA is TGTGCCAGCAGACCTCTGGGGGACAGCAGTGAAGCTTTCTTT. Its protein is CASRPLGDSSEAFF.

This chain connects TRBV20-1 to TRBJ2-7; D is ambiguous. The CDR3 totals 10 residues. Germline V lookup: CDR1 DFQATT, CDR2 SNEGSKA (reference sequence). V lost 1 base, J lost 5 bases, and 3 bases lay in between. CDR3 DNA: TGCAGTGCTAGAGCCAACGAGCAGTACTTC. Translation: CSARANEQYF.

This clone was seen just once. The CDR3 nucleotides are TGTGCCAGCAGTCCAGGACTAGCGGAGACCCAGTACTTC. Residues: CASSPGLAETQYF. The rearrangement joins TRBV2 to TRBJ2-5, with 9 bases lining up with TRBD2. The CDR3 is made up of 13 amino acids. The germline gives CDR1 SNHLY, CDR2 FYNNEI. Germline trimming cut 5 bases from V and 5 bases from J; bases unmatched to any gene: 3.

This clone was observed a handful of times. The rearrangement uses TRBV7-3 and TRBJ2-1, with D possibly called TRBD1 or TRBD2 (5 bases each). The germline V and J ends were trimmed by 1 base and 10 bases, with 8 bases remaining between them. The germline gives CDR1 SGHTA, CDR2 FQGTGA. There are 12 residues in the CDR3. This CDR3 is CASSLSGTEQFF. The DNA of the CDR3 is TGTGCCAGCAGCTTAAGTGGGACCGAGCAGTTCTTC. Together with reference TRBV7-3 and TRBJ2-1, the CDR3 gives the full variable domain: GAGVSQTPSNKVTEKGKYVELRCDPISGHTALYWYRQSLGQGPEFLIYFQGTGAADDSGLPNDRFFAVRPEGSVSTLKIQRTERGDSAVYLCASSLSGTEQFFGPGTRLTVL.

The chain has TRBV9 and TRBJ2-3; D might be TRBD1 (6 bases). V was shortened by 4 bases and J by 3 bases, with 15 bases between the two germline ends. Germline assignment: CDR1 SGDLS and CDR2 YYNGEE. This CDR3 spans 15 amino acids. The CDR3 bases are TGTGCCAGCAGCCCCTCGACAGGAGCAACAGATACGCAGTATTTT. This encodes CASSPSTGATDTQYF.

The rearrangement uses TRBV5-4 and TRBJ2-5; a possible D gene is TRBD2 (5 bases). The length of the CDR3 is 13 residues. Germline CDR1 is SGHNT and CDR2 is YYREEE (reference sequence). Between the trimmed V and J ends, which lost 4 bases and 4 bases, there was a span of 11 bases. CDR3 region: CASSAGGLETQYF. DNA of the CDR3: TGTGCCAGCAGCGCGGGTGGGTTAGAGACCCAGTACTTC. The complete variable domain, with remaining parts taken from reference TRBV5-4 and TRBJ2-5, reads ETGVTQSPTHLIKTRGQQVTLRCSSQSGHNTVSWYQQALGQGPQFIFQYYREEENGRGNFPPRFSGLQFPNYSSELNVNALELDDSALYLCASSAGGLETQYFGPGTRLLVL.

The chain recombines TRBV7-3 with TRBJ1-1; D is possibly TRBD1 (5 bases). Trimming shortened V by 2 bases and J by 4 bases, and 8 bases separated the two germline ends. The length of the CDR3 is 13 residues. CDR1 and CDR2 from the germline V gene are SGHTA and FQGTGA. The CDR3 sequence is CASSLSGGTEAFF. Here the CDR3 DNA reads TGTGCCAGCAGCTTATCTGGGGGCACTGAAGCTTTCTTT.

V is TRBV5-1 and J is TRBJ1-6; D remains unclear. The germline V and J ends were trimmed by 0 bases and 7 bases, with 8 bases remaining between them. The germline V gene encodes CDR1 SGHRS and CDR2 YFSETQ. CDR3 size: 14 residues. The CDR3 DNA is TGCGCCAGCAGCTTGGGGACCTTGAATTCACCCCTCCACTTT. Translating it yields CASSLGTLNSPLHF.

This clone showed up just a few times. The chain joins TRBV4-3 to TRBJ1-6, with D maybe TRBD1 (5 bases). The germline gives CDR1 LGHNA, CDR2 YSLEER. Trimming pared 0 bases from V and 7 bases from J, leaving 16 bases between. The CDR3 extends over 17 amino acids. The DNA of the CDR3 is TGCGCCAGCAGCCAAGATCTCGGGAGGGGTTGGAATTCACCCCTCCACTTT. Its translation: CASSQDLGRGWNSPLHF.

The J gene is TRBJ2-2, the V gene TRBV13, with D possibly matching TRBD1 (6 bases). There are 14 residues in the CDR3. CDR1 and CDR2 from the germline V gene are PRHDT and FYEKMQ (reference sequence). The V end was cut by 8 bases, the J end by 1 base, with 11 bases between. The CDR3 DNA is TGTGCCAGCGATATACAGGGGAACACCGGGGAGCTGTTTTTT. Amino acids: CASDIQGNTGELFF.

The chain joins TRBV13 to TRBJ2-1; D gene ambiguous. This CDR3 has 16 amino acids. Germline V CDR1 and CDR2: PRHDT, FYEKMQ (reference sequence). V gave up 4 bases and J gave up 0 bases, with 13 bases separating them. CDR3 sequence reads: CASSSSVYRSYNEQFF. As DNA, the CDR3 is TGTGCCAGCAGCTCCTCTGTTTACCGCTCCTACAATGAGCAGTTCTTC.

The chain uses TRBV6-5 and TRBJ1-2, with a tentative D call TRBD1 (6 bases). V dropped 6 bases and J dropped 5 bases, with 22 bases sitting between them. The CDR3 spans 16 residues. Germline V lookup: CDR1 MNHEY, CDR2 SVGAGI. This chain's CDR3 is CASSYPLGGRGYGYTF. DNA of the CDR3: TGTGCCAGCAGCTACCCTTTGGGGGGGCGCGGGTATGGCTACACCTTC.

The chain uses TRBV11-2 and TRBJ2-5, with TRBD2 identical over 12 bases. The closer fit of TRBJ2-7 to the DNA end suggests the J call may be wrong. CDR1 SGHAT and CDR2 FQNNGV come from the germline V gene. The CDR3 contains 16 residues. CDR3 residues: CASSLARTSGVYEQYF. The CDR3 DNA sequence: TGTGCCAGCAGCTTAGCGAGGACTAGCGGGGTGTACGAGCAGTACTTC.

This clone occurred once. The V and J genes are TRBV7-2 and TRBJ2-3, with 13 bases fitting TRBD2. Germline V gene data show CDR1 as SGHTA and CDR2 as FQGNSA. The CDR3 has 17 residues. V lost 5 bases, J lost 0 bases, and 5 bases stayed unmatched. The CDR3 DNA reads as TGTGCCAGCAGCAAGACTAGCGGGGGGCCTAGCACAGATACGCAGTATTTT. Encoded protein: CASSKTSGGPSTDTQYF.

The chain combines TRBV5-8 with TRBJ2-5; TRBD1 aligns across 7 bases. V trimming: 4 bases; J trimming: 4 bases; junction bases outside the gene matches: 10. The germline V gene has CDR1 SGHTS and CDR2 YDEGEE. This CDR3 has 15 amino acids. CDR3 residues: CASSPDRYRGETQYF. The CDR3 DNA is TGTGCCAGCAGCCCGGACAGGTATCGCGGAGAGACCCAGTACTTC.

The J gene is TRBJ1-6, the V gene TRBV5-1; D unclear. The CDR3 length is 16 residues. The germline V gene encodes CDR1 SGHRS and CDR2 YFSETQ. Between the trimmed V and J ends, which lost 1 base and 9 bases, there was a span of 17 bases. For the CDR3, the DNA is TGCGCCAGCAGCTTGTTATACAGAGGCCGGGGTTCACCCCTCCACTTT. It is translated as CASSLLYRGRGSPLHF.

The chain links TRBV5-4 to TRBJ2-2; D is possibly TRBD1 (5 bases). The CDR3 contains 13 residues. From germline, CDR1 is SGHNT and CDR2 YYREEE (reference sequence). V gave up 4 bases and J gave up 5 bases, with 9 bases separating them. The CDR3 loop is CASSRGGTGELFF. CDR3 in DNA: TGTGCCAGCAGCAGGGGTGGTACCGGGGAGCTGTTTTTT. Supplemented by reference TRBV5-4 and TRBJ2-2, the full variable domain reads ETGVTQSPTHLIKTRGQQVTLRCSSQSGHNTVSWYQQALGQGPQFIFQYYREEENGRGNFPPRFSGLQFPNYSSELNVNALELDDSALYLCASSRGGTGELFFGEGSRLTVL.

V gene TRBV11-3 combines with J gene TRBJ2-1, with a possible D match to TRBD1 (5 bases). The CDR3 extends over 13 amino acids. V was pared by 5 bases and J by 7 bases, with 12 bases between. Germline values: CDR1 SGHNT, CDR2 YENEEA. The CDR3 here is CASSIWGGNEQFF. The CDR3 bases are TGTGCCAGCAGCATCTGGGGCGGAAATGAGCAGTTCTTC.

The rearrangement joins TRBV27 to TRBJ1-5; D possibly corresponds to TRBD1 (5 bases). From germline, CDR1 is MNHEY and CDR2 SMNVEV (reference sequence). Between the trimmed V and J ends, which lost 5 bases and 0 bases, there was a span of 17 bases. The CDR3 contains 17 residues. The CDR3 is CASSPYGTGPSNQPQHF. In nucleotides, the CDR3 is TGTGCCAGCAGTCCCTATGGGACCGGACCTAGCAATCAGCCCCAGCATTTT.

The chain couples TRBV7-3 to TRBJ2-1; 10 bases map to TRBD2. Germline values: CDR1 SGHTA, CDR2 FQGTGA. The CDR3 is 15 residues long. V lost 5 bases and J lost 7; bases outside the gene matches: 8. The CDR3 region is CASSISSGGTNEQFF. For the CDR3, the DNA is TGTGCCAGCAGCATCTCTAGCGGGGGCACAAATGAGCAGTTCTTC.

The chain's CDR3 is CASSQEAGGYDTGELFF. The CDR3 region has the DNA TGCGCCAGCAGCCAAGAGGCGGGGGGCTATGACACCGGGGAGCTGTTTTTT. The chain uses TRBV4-3 and TRBJ2-2, with 8 bases identical to TRBD2. From germline, CDR1 is LGHNA and CDR2 YSLEER. The V segment lost 0 bases and the J segment 3 bases; nucleotides outside the gene matches: 6. The CDR3 contains 17 residues.

This clone was detected only a few times. The V and J genes are TRBV5-6 and TRBJ2-7; D ambiguous. The germline gives CDR1 SGHDT, CDR2 YYEEEE. CDR3 length equals 12 residues. V was clipped by 2 bases and J by 3 bases, with 6 bases between them. CDR3 nucleotide sequence: TGTGCCAGCAGCTTATATAACTACGAGCAGTACTTC. This gives the protein CASSLYNYEQYF.

The V and J genes are TRBV4-3 and TRBJ2-1; TRBD1 aligns across 9 bases. The CDR3 runs to 17 residues. Germline CDR1 is LGHNA and CDR2 is YSLEER. The trim removed 0 bases at V and 1 base at J, leaving 4 bases unmatched. The CDR3 coding sequence is TGCGCCAGCAGCCAAGATCCACAGGGGGCGTCCTACAATGAGCAGTTCTTC. Translated: CASSQDPQGASYNEQFF.

The sample holds a few counts of this clone. V gene TRBV7-9 combines with J gene TRBJ1-2; 8 bases map to TRBD1. The CDR3 covers 13 residues. Losses at the gene ends were 5 bases for V and 1 base for J; bases not matched to a gene: 0. The V gene's germline CDR1 is SEHNR and CDR2 FQNEAQ (reference sequence). CDR3 DNA sequence: TGTGCCAGCAGCACAGGGGGTAACTATGGCTACACCTTC. It specifies CASSTGGNYGYTF.

In this sample, this clone turned up a few times. The rearrangement joins TRBV7-3 to TRBJ2-2; D possibly corresponds to TRBD1 (5 bases). Germline V lookup: CDR1 SGHTA, CDR2 FQGTGA. With 5 bases removed from V and 6 bases from J, the gap between germline ends came to 10 bases. The length of the CDR3 is 13 residues. The CDR3 sequence is CASSRQGPGELFF. The CDR3, as DNA: TGTGCCAGCAGCCGTCAGGGCCCCGGGGAGCTGTTTTTT. The whole variable domain, filled in from reference TRBV7-3 and TRBJ2-2, reads GAGVSQTPSNKVTEKGKYVELRCDPISGHTALYWYRQSLGQGPEFLIYFQGTGAADDSGLPNDRFFAVRPEGSVSTLKIQRTERGDSAVYLCASSRQGPGELFFGEGSRLTVL.

The chain is built from TRBV5-3 and TRBJ2-5; 8 nucleotides agree with TRBD2. TRBV5-3 is an open reading frame, and its role is uncertain. CDR3 length: 20 residues. With V trimmed by 4 bases and J by 3 bases, 23 bases remained unmatched. The CDR3 loop reads CARSLSLAGGNRGKKETQYF. CDR3 DNA: TGTGCCAGAAGCCTCTCCTTGGCGGGGGGCAACCGAGGAAAAAAAGAGACCCAGTACTTC.

V gene TRBV9 combines with J gene TRBJ1-6; 9 bases agree with TRBD1. J gave up 7 bases and V 7 bases, and 6 bases lay outside the gene matches. CDR3 length: 14 residues. Germline CDR1 and CDR2: SGDLS and YYNGEE. CDR3 sequence: CASSSGQGNSPLHF. The CDR3 nucleotides read TGTGCCAGCTCGTCGGGACAGGGCAATTCACCCCTCCACTTT.

V usage is TRBV13 and J usage is TRBJ2-7; D gene unclear. The germline gives CDR1 PRHDT, CDR2 FYEKMQ (reference sequence). CDR3 length equals 15 residues. V dropped 6 bases and J dropped 0 bases, with 15 bases sitting between them. The CDR3 DNA follows: TGTGCCAGCAGGATAAAGGGCCAGAGCTCCTACGAGCAGTACTTC. Translating it yields CASRIKGQSSYEQYF.

The rearrangement joins TRBV4-2 to TRBJ2-2, with TRBD2 matching 13 bases. CDR3 length: 16 amino acids. With 1 base clipped from V and 6 bases from J, the junction kept 2 bases outside the gene matches. From germline, CDR1 is LGHNA and CDR2 YNFKEQ. The CDR3 nucleotides read TGTGCCAGCAGCCAAGGGACTAGCGGGGGATCCGGGGAGCTGTTTTTT. Protein: CASSQGTSGGSGELFF.

In nucleotides, the CDR3 is TGTGCCAGCAGCTTAAGGTCGGGGATCTATAATTCACCCCTCCACTTT. Translation gives CASSLRSGIYNSPLHF. V usage is TRBV5-5 and J usage is TRBJ1-6; no clear D. CDR1 and CDR2 (germline): SGHKS, YYEKEE (reference sequence). CDR3 length: 16 residues. V was clipped by 2 bases and J by 3 bases, with 12 bases between them.

The rearrangement links TRBV5-6 to TRBJ2-5; D is unresolved. The CDR3 consists of 12 residues. Trimming took off 1 base at V and 3 bases at J, with 4 bases between the two ends. CDR1 SGHDT and CDR2 YYEEEE come from the germline V gene. CDR3 bases: TGTGCCAGCAGCTTGCTAAAAGAGACCCAGTACTTC. It codes for CASSLLKETQYF.

The V and J genes are TRBV12-5 and TRBJ1-5, with D possibly TRBD1 on 6 matching bases. Between the trimmed V and J ends, which lost 6 bases and 4 bases, there was a span of 28 bases. CDR1 and CDR2 (germline): LGHNT, FRNRAP. This CDR3 region has 19 residues. CDR3 in amino acids: CASGPPRPPGRGTNQPQHF. The CDR3, as DNA: TGTGCTAGTGGCCCCCCGCGCCCCCCGGGTAGGGGGACTAATCAGCCCCAGCATTTT. Filled out from reference TRBV12-5 and TRBJ1-5, the complete variable domain reads DARVTQTPRHKVTEMGQEVTMRCQPILGHNTVFWYRQTMMQGLELLAYFRNRAPLDDSGMPKDRFSAEMPDATLATLKIQPSEPRDSAVYFCASGPPRPPGRGTNQPQHFGDGTRLSIL.